This T cell receptor (beta chain) is drawn from a study of CD8 T cells in ankylosing spondylitis. Scientists made TCR beta libraries using quantitative 5'-RACE with molecular barcodes. Each CDR3 protein gets one entry after TCRdb re-called the 5' RACE reads with MiXCR. The sample records about 250,000 distinct CDR3 sequences, under 35% being singletons. Between the trimmed V and J ends, which lost 6 bases and 3 bases, there was a span of 12 bases. There are 13 residues in the CDR3. Only a few counts were recorded for this clonotype. Sequenced sample: blood, either unsorted or a sorted T cell fraction (not recorded which). The clonotype comes from a male donor with ankylosing spondylitis or in good health (not recorded which). The V call is TRBV12-3 or TRBV12-4, the J call TRBJ2-7; D remains unclear. In DNA, the CDR3 is TGTGCCAGCAGCCCCATGTTGAGCTACGAGCAGTACTTC. Its translation is CASSPMLSYEQYF.